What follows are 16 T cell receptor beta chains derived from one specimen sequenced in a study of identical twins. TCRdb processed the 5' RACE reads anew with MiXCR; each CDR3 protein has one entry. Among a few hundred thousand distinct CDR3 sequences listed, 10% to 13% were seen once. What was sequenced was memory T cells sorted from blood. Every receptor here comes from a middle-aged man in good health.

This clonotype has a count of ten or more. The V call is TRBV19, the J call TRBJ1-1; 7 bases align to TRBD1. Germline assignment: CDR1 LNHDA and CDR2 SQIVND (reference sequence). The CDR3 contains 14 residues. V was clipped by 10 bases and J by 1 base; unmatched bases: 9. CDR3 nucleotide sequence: TGTGCCACAAGACAGGGTTTATGGAACACTGAAGCTTTCTTT. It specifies CATRQGLWNTEAFF. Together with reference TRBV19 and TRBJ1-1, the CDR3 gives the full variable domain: DGGITQSPKYLFRKEGQNVTLSCEQNLNHDAMYWYRQDPGQGLRLIYYSQIVNDFQKGDIAEGYSVSREKKESFPLTVTSAQKNPTAFYLCATRQGLWNTEAFFGQGTRLTVV.

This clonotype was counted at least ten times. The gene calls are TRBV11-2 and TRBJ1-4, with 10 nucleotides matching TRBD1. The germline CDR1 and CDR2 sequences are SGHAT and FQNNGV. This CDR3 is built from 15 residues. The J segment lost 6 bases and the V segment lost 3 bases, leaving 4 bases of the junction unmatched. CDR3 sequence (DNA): TGTGCCAGCAGCTTTCCCGGACAGGGGGATGAAAAACTGTTTTTT. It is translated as CASSFPGQGDEKLFF. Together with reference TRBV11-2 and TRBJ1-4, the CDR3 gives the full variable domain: EAGVAQSPRYKIIEKRQSVAFWCNPISGHATLYWYQQILGQGPKLLIQFQNNGVVDDSQLPKDRFSAERLKGVDSTLKIQPAKLEDSAVYLCASSFPGQGDEKLFFGSGTQLSVL.

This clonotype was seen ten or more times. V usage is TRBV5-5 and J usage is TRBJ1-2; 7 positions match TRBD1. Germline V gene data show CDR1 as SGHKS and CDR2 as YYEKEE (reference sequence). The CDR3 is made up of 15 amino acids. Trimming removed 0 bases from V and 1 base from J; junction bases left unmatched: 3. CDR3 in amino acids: CASSLAGDSNYGYTF. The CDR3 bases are TGTGCCAGCAGCTTGGCGGGGGACAGTAACTATGGCTACACCTTC.

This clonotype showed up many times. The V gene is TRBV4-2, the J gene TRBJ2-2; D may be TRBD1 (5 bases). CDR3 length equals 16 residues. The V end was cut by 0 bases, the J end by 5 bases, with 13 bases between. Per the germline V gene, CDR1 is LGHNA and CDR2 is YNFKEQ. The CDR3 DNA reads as TGTGCCAGCAGCCAAGATCCTGGGGCTTATACCGGGGAGCTGTTTTTT. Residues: CASSQDPGAYTGELFF.

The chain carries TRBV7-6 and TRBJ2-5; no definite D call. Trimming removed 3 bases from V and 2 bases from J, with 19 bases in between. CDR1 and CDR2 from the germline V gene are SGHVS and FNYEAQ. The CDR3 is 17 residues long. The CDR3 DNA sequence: TGTGCCAGCAGCTTCGGAGCTTCGGTTCCTCGTCAAGAGACCCAGTACTTC. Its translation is CASSFGASVPRQETQYF.

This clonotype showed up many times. The CDR3 DNA is TGCGCCAGCAGCCAAGGGACAGAGGGACGGGAAAAACTGTTTTTT. Protein product: CASSQGTEGREKLFF. This chain connects TRBV5-1 to TRBJ1-4; 7 bases map to TRBD1. CDR1 is SGHRS, CDR2 YFSETQ, per germline. Losses at the gene ends were 4 bases for V and 8 bases for J; bases not matched to a gene: 11. The CDR3 spans 15 residues.

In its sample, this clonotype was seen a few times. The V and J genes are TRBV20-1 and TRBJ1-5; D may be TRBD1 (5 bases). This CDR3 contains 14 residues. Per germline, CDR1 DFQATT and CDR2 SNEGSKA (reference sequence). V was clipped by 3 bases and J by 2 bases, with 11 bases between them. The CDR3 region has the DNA TGCAGTGCTAGCGGGGACGCCGGCAATCAGCCCCAGCATTTT. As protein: CSASGDAGNQPQHF.

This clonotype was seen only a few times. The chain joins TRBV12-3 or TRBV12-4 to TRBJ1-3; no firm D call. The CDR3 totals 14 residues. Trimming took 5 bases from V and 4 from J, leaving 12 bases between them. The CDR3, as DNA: TGTGCCAGCAGTCCCGAACCTCACGGAAACACCATATATTTT. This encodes CASSPEPHGNTIYF.

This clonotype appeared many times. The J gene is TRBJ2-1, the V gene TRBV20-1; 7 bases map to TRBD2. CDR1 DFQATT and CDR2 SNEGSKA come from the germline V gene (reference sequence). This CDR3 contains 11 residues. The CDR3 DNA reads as TGCAGCGGGTATAGCGGGAATGAGCAGTTCTTC. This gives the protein CSGYSGNEQFF.

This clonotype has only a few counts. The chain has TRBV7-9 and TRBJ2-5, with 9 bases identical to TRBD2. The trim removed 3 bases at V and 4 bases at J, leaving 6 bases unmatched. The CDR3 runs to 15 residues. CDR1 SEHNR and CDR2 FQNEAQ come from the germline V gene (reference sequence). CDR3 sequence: CASSFPSGVAETQYF. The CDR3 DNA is TGTGCCAGCAGCTTCCCTAGCGGGGTGGCAGAGACCCAGTACTTC.

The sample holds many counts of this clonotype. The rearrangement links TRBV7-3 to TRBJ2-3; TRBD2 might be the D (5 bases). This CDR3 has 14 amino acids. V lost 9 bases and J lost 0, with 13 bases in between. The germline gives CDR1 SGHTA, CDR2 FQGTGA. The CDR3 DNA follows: TGTGCCAGTTCGGGAAGTTCTAGCACAGATACGCAGTATTTT. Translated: CASSGSSSTDTQYF.

CDR3 DNA sequence: TGTGCCATCAGTGTAGCGGGAGGGGGCTCCGAGCAGTACTTC. It translates to CAISVAGGGSEQYF. The chain uses TRBV10-3 and TRBJ2-7, with 11 bases fitting TRBD2. V lost 4 bases, J lost 6 bases, and 5 bases stayed unmatched. Germline V lookup: CDR1 ENHRY, CDR2 SYGVKD. The CDR3 is 14 amino acids.

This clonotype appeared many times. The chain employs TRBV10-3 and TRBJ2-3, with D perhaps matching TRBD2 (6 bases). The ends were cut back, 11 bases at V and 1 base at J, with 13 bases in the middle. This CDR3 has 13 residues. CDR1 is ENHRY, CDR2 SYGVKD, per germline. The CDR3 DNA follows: TGTGCCTCGTTAGCGGTGGGCACAGATACGCAGTATTTT. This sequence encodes CASLAVGTDTQYF.

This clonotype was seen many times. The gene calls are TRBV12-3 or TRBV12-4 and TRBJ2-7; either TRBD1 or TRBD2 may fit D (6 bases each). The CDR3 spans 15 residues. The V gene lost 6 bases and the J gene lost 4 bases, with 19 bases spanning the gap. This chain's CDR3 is CASRPTLGGLYEQYF. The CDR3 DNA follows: TGTGCCAGCAGGCCCACACTCGGGGGCCTATACGAGCAGTACTTC.

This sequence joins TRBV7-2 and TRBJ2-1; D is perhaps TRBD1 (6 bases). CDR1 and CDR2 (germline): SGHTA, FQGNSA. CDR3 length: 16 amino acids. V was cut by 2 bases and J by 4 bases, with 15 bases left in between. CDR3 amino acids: CASSLSTGTKYNEQFF. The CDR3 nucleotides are TGTGCCAGCAGCTTATCGACAGGAACTAAGTACAATGAGCAGTTCTTC.

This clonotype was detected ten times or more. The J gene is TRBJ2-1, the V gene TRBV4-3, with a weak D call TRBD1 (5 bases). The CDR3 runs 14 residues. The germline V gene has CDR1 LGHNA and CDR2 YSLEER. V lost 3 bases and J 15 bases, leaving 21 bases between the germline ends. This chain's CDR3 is CASSQDTAGPGRFF. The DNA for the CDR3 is TGCGCCAGCAGCCAGGACACGGCCGGGCCCGGACGGTTCTTC.